This paragraph reports one T cell receptor beta chain. Its antigen is unknown. This sample stems from a study of cytomegalovirus exposure and HLA in healthy donors. Regarding the study as a whole: TCR beta chains numbering 150 to 200 were designated cytomegalovirus-associated. Most of the TCR beta V segments (in an earlier analysis) were productive either about 90% or about 30% of the time.

Per the germline V gene, CDR1 is ENHRY and CDR2 is SYGVKD. The length of the CDR3 is 17 residues. Trimming shortened V by 8 bases and J by 0 bases, and 17 bases separated the two germline ends. All donors participated as healthy donors of bone marrow. Primers for the PCR totalled 60 Vbeta and 13 Jbeta. Sequenced by immunoSEQ multiplex PCR; TCRdb stores in-frame clones only, minus some. The sample has approximately 150,000 clones, approximately 84% seen once. Sequencing was carried out using PBMCs. The sequence was obtained from a woman in her fifties or sixties in good health and CMV-seropositive. The chain recombines TRBV10-3 with TRBJ2-6; a weak D match, TRBD2 (6 bases). The CDR3, as DNA: TGTGCCATCGGAGGGGTAACAGACCGCTCTGGGGCCAACGTCCTGACTTTC. It is translated as CAIGGVTDRSGANVLTF.